This entry lists 8 T cell receptor beta chains sequenced from one sample in a study of blood T cell repertoires in COVID-19. Sequenced by immunoSEQ multiplex PCR; TCRdb stores in-frame clones only, minus some. The sample includes about 34,000 clones, around 90% of them seen just once. Sequenced sample: peripheral blood. The receptors stem from a man older than 75 with acute or convalescent COVID-19.

The J gene is TRBJ1-1, the V gene TRBV6-5; D is unresolved. Trimming left V 0 bases short and J 6 bases short, with 8 bases between. CDR1 is MNHEY, CDR2 SVGAGI, per germline. CDR3 size: 13 residues. The CDR3 reads CASSYSPGPEAFF. CDR3 sequence (DNA): TGTGCCAGCAGTTACTCGCCAGGCCCTGAAGCTTTCTTT.

The chain couples TRBV27 to TRBJ1-3; D is possibly TRBD1 (5 bases). In germline, CDR1 is MNHEY, CDR2 SMNVEV (reference sequence). This CDR3 spans 16 amino acids. Deletions cut 6 bases from V and 0 bases from J, with 15 bases between. CDR3 loop: CASRPPGRASGNTIYF. CDR3 in DNA: TGTGCCAGCAGGCCCCCCGGCAGGGCCTCTGGAAACACCATATATTTT.

The chain joins TRBV30 to TRBJ2-7; 8 nucleotides match TRBD2. The CDR3 is 14 amino acids. Trimming removed 0 bases from V and 6 bases from J; junction bases left unmatched: 7. The germline V gene encodes CDR1 GTSNPN and CDR2 SVGIG (reference sequence). The CDR3: CAWSVLGGGAEQYF. The CDR3 nucleotides read TGTGCCTGGAGTGTACTCGGGGGGGGAGCCGAGCAGTACTTC.

The CDR3 coding sequence is TGTGCCAGCAGCATCGGACAGGGAAACTATGGCTACACCTTC. Translating it yields CASSIGQGNYGYTF. This rearrangement joins TRBV7-9 to TRBJ1-2; 8 bases are a match to TRBD1. Germline V gives CDR1 SEHNR, CDR2 FQNEAQ (reference sequence). CDR3 length: 14 amino acids. J lost 2 bases, V lost 5 bases, and 4 bases had no gene match.

The chain recombines TRBV11-2 with TRBJ1-5; possibly TRBD1 for D (5 bases). Germline V gene lookup returns CDR1 SGHAT and CDR2 FQNNGV. Trimming removed 2 bases at V and 4 bases at J, with 9 bases between. The CDR3 has 14 residues. The CDR3 is CASSLRAGNQPQHF. CDR3 nucleotides: TGTGCCAGCAGCTTAAGGGCAGGGAATCAGCCCCAGCATTTT.

The chain combines TRBV18 with TRBJ1-1; TRBD1 matches at 11 bases. With V trimmed by 4 bases and J by 10 bases, 2 bases remained unmatched. The CDR3 extends over 12 amino acids. Germline V lookup: CDR1 KGHSH, CDR2 LQKENI. In DNA, the CDR3 is TGTGCCAGCTCACAGGACAGGGGGCTAGCTTTCTTT. Amino acids: CASSQDRGLAFF.

V gene TRBV28 combines with J gene TRBJ1-2; weak D call: TRBD1 (5 bases). Germline V gene lookup returns CDR1 MDHEN and CDR2 SYDVKM. The CDR3 has 14 amino acids. The V and J ends lost 6 bases and 2 bases respectively, with 13 bases between them. CDR3 DNA: TGTGCCAGCAGGCCGGGGGTGGCGAACTATGGCTACACCTTC. Translation gives CASRPGVANYGYTF.

The chain couples TRBV15 to TRBJ2-5; 9 bases line up with TRBD2. Trimming took 0 bases from V and 7 from J; bases not matched to a gene: 9. CDR1 and CDR2 from the germline V gene are LNHNV and YYDKDF (reference sequence). This CDR3 is 16 amino acids long. The CDR3 nucleotides are TGTGCCACCAGCAGAGAGGGAAGCGGGGGGATGGCGACCCAGTACTTC. This gives the protein CATSREGSGGMATQYF.